This T cell receptor (beta chain) was recovered during a study of blood T cells in healthy people across ages. Sample donors were healthy Caucasian individuals that came from Russia, aged about 6 to 100. This clonotype was picked up a small number of times. The V gene end was trimmed by 0 bases and the J gene end by 3 bases; junction bases not matched to a gene: 6. Germline V gives CDR1 DFQATT, CDR2 SNEGSKA (reference sequence). This CDR3 contains 15 residues. Then a second PCR, running roughly 7 to 11 cycles, was carried out with a sample-barcoded 5' primer and a J-beta primer mix. Each cDNA was tagged by a template-switch adaptor containing 12 random nucleotides. TCRdb redid the calling of the 5' RACE reads with MiXCR, one entry per CDR3 protein. The data show more than 1,400,000 distinct CDR3 sequences, around 39% seen once.

The chain has TRBV20-1 and TRBJ1-2, with 8 bases fitting TRBD1. The sequenced material came from blood. This sequence originates from a woman aged 18-29 years in good health. The CDR3 nucleotides read TGCAGTGCTAGAGATGAGACAGGGGACTACTATGGCTACACCTTC. Translating it yields CSARDETGDYYGYTF.